Listed below are T cell receptor beta chains from one sample, sequenced in a study of monozygotic twins with inflammatory bowel disease. Reprocessing the 5' RACE reads, TCRdb reports a single entry for every CDR3 protein and omits DNA. With 170,000 or so distinct CDR3 sequences in the sample, the ten largest clones hold less than 7.5%. The sample was blood. All receptors come from a human donor with ulcerative colitis or Crohn's disease, or a healthy co-twin of an affected twin (not recorded which). Both conserved end residues are part of each CDR3. The order of the fields is V gene, CDR3 length, J gene, CDR3 protein.

v_call: TRBV3-1
cdr3_length: 11
j_call: TRBJ2-1
cdr3_aa: CASISGGEQFF

v_call: TRBV18
cdr3_length: 14
j_call: TRBJ1-1
cdr3_aa: CASSPPGLSTEAFF

v_call: TRBV6-5
cdr3_length: 13
j_call: TRBJ2-2
cdr3_aa: CASSYQGGGELFF

v_call: TRBV18
cdr3_length: 17
j_call: TRBJ2-2
cdr3_aa: CASSPPNLDGGSGELFF

v_call: TRBV20-1
cdr3_length: 13
j_call: TRBJ2-7
cdr3_aa: CSADSGHSYEQYF

v_call: TRBV5-1
cdr3_length: 13
j_call: TRBJ2-3
cdr3_aa: CASSGDRGDTQYF

v_call: TRBV29-1
cdr3_length: 13
j_call: TRBJ1-1
cdr3_aa: CSGDRGISSEAFF

v_call: TRBV11-2
cdr3_length: 16
j_call: TRBJ2-1
cdr3_aa: CASSVGLAGVHNEQFF

v_call: TRBV5-5
cdr3_length: 15
j_call: TRBJ1-1
cdr3_aa: CASSSGRGEYTEAFF

v_call: TRBV29-1
cdr3_length: 14
j_call: TRBJ2-1
cdr3_aa: CSVEGLAVGDEQFF

v_call: TRBV10-2
cdr3_length: 14
j_call: TRBJ1-4
cdr3_aa: CASALTGGNEKLFF

v_call: TRBV5-4
cdr3_length: 14
j_call: TRBJ1-1
cdr3_aa: CASSHRGLPREAFF

v_call: TRBV19
cdr3_length: 18
j_call: TRBJ2-1
cdr3_aa: CASSIRPHLGESYNEQFF

v_call: TRBV20-1
cdr3_length: 13
j_call: TRBJ2-5
cdr3_aa: CSVFRQGQETQYF

v_call: TRBV5-1
cdr3_length: 15
j_call: TRBJ2-2
cdr3_aa: CASSLRQGDAGELFF

v_call: TRBV20-1
cdr3_length: 15
j_call: TRBJ1-1
cdr3_aa: CSASGYGGPNTEAFF

v_call: TRBV11-2
cdr3_length: 14
j_call: TRBJ1-1
cdr3_aa: CASSLGGTGIEAFF

v_call: TRBV6-6
cdr3_length: 11
j_call: TRBJ2-3
cdr3_aa: CASKFTDTQYF

v_call: TRBV7-2
cdr3_length: 15
j_call: TRBJ2-7
cdr3_aa: CASSPQGKGPYEQYF

v_call: TRBV7-2
cdr3_length: 14
j_call: TRBJ1-2
cdr3_aa: CASSLKDSFYGYTF

v_call: TRBV6-1
cdr3_length: 15
j_call: TRBJ1-3
cdr3_aa: CASRQGQNSGNTIYF

v_call: TRBV6-1
cdr3_length: 15
j_call: TRBJ2-7
cdr3_aa: CASSSPRGGIYEQYF

v_call: TRBV7-2
cdr3_length: 13
j_call: TRBJ2-2
cdr3_aa: CASSSYRAGELFF

v_call: TRBV20-1
cdr3_length: 14
j_call: TRBJ1-1
cdr3_aa: CSARSEGANTEAFF

v_call: TRBV12-3/TRBV12-4
cdr3_length: 16
j_call: TRBJ1-3
cdr3_aa: CASSIYRGDNGNTIYF

v_call: TRBV5-1
cdr3_length: 15
j_call: TRBJ1-2
cdr3_aa: CASSLVGLGDYGYTF

v_call: TRBV7-2
cdr3_length: 14
j_call: TRBJ1-5
cdr3_aa: CASSLGPGSQPQHF

v_call: TRBV20-1
cdr3_length: 12
j_call: TRBJ1-5
cdr3_aa: CSARTAGQPQHF

v_call: TRBV7-2
cdr3_length: 17
j_call: TRBJ2-2
cdr3_aa: CASSLSSGGANTGELFF

v_call: TRBV6-2/TRBV6-3
cdr3_length: 14
j_call: TRBJ1-2
cdr3_aa: CASSLDGRFYGYTF

v_call: TRBV7-9
cdr3_length: 13
j_call: TRBJ1-2
cdr3_aa: CASSLAGGVGYTF

v_call: TRBV9
cdr3_length: 15
j_call: TRBJ2-1
cdr3_aa: CASSVGGGPGLEQFF

v_call: TRBV2
cdr3_length: 16
j_call: TRBJ2-7
cdr3_aa: CASNGLRDRGAYEQYF

v_call: TRBV5-1
cdr3_length: 16
j_call: TRBJ2-2
cdr3_aa: CASSFTADINTGELFF

v_call: TRBV7-2
cdr3_length: 15
j_call: TRBJ1-2
cdr3_aa: CASSLDGGGNYGYTF

v_call: TRBV29-1
cdr3_length: 11
j_call: TRBJ1-1
cdr3_aa: CSVGPNTEAFF

v_call: TRBV7-9
cdr3_length: 17
j_call: TRBJ1-4
cdr3_aa: CASSLGVASRENEKLFF

v_call: TRBV7-8
cdr3_length: 16
j_call: TRBJ1-2
cdr3_aa: CASSWSRDTGNYGYTF

v_call: TRBV7-8
cdr3_length: 16
j_call: TRBJ2-2
cdr3_aa: CASSPVGQGNTGELFF

v_call: TRBV20-1
cdr3_length: 12
j_call: TRBJ2-7
cdr3_aa: CSCESNSYEQYF

v_call: TRBV7-6
cdr3_length: 15
j_call: TRBJ2-2
cdr3_aa: CASSPQGPNTGELFF

v_call: TRBV2
cdr3_length: 13
j_call: TRBJ2-7
cdr3_aa: CASSDTQGGEQYF

v_call: TRBV30
cdr3_length: 16
j_call: TRBJ2-7
cdr3_aa: CAWTVGGRGLSYEQYF

v_call: TRBV27
cdr3_length: 16
j_call: TRBJ2-3
cdr3_aa: CASSLFGGVHTDTQYF

v_call: TRBV5-1
cdr3_length: 16
j_call: TRBJ2-5
cdr3_aa: CASSLVGGGTQETQYF

v_call: TRBV7-6
cdr3_length: 13
j_call: TRBJ2-7
cdr3_aa: CASSLDLSGSQYF

v_call: TRBV12-3/TRBV12-4
cdr3_length: 16
j_call: TRBJ1-1
cdr3_aa: CASSGPHSGMNTEAFF

v_call: TRBV28
cdr3_length: 16
j_call: TRBJ1-3
cdr3_aa: CASSLGGSYSGNTIYF

v_call: TRBV7-9
cdr3_length: 14
j_call: TRBJ1-5
cdr3_aa: CASSLGRDPQPQHF

v_call: TRBV14
cdr3_length: 18
j_call: TRBJ2-1
cdr3_aa: CASSPRTGTKGPYREQFF

v_call: TRBV20-1
cdr3_length: 14
j_call: TRBJ2-7
cdr3_aa: CSAPGTASSYEQYF

v_call: TRBV15
cdr3_length: 15
j_call: TRBJ2-3
cdr3_aa: CATGVSGGYTDTQYF

v_call: TRBV2
cdr3_length: 14
j_call: TRBJ1-6
cdr3_aa: CASSVTAPNSPLHF

v_call: TRBV14
cdr3_length: 15
j_call: TRBJ2-5
cdr3_aa: CASSTDRGLQETQYF

v_call: TRBV20-1
cdr3_length: 13
j_call: TRBJ1-5
cdr3_aa: CSAGVGRRQPQHF

v_call: TRBV27
cdr3_length: 13
j_call: TRBJ1-2
cdr3_aa: CASSLDGTYGYTF

v_call: TRBV7-9
cdr3_length: 15
j_call: TRBJ1-1
cdr3_aa: CASSLLDSQNTEAFF

v_call: TRBV29-1
cdr3_length: 14
j_call: TRBJ2-5
cdr3_aa: CSVGPAGNGQTQYF

v_call: TRBV15
cdr3_length: 14
j_call: TRBJ2-5
cdr3_aa: CATSTQGIVETQYF

v_call: TRBV5-1
cdr3_length: 12
j_call: TRBJ2-5
cdr3_aa: CASSHVGETQYF